Listed below are T cell receptor beta chains from one sample, sequenced in a study of cytomegalovirus exposure and HLA in healthy donors. Data came from immunoSEQ multiplex PCR; TCRdb stores just in-frame clones and leaves some out. The sample includes roughly 200,000 clones, roughly 80% of them seen just once. Sequencing used PBMCs. The receptors were sampled from a woman younger than 30 in good health and CMV-seronegative. Both conserved end residues are part of each CDR3. Each record gives: V gene, J gene, clone size, D gene, CDR3 DNA, CDR3 protein. A D gene is named only where the DNA matches it firmly. Size is stated for part of the rows, as once, few or many counts, or as a class when the clone is expanded.

TRBV29-1	TRBJ1-3	NA	TRBD1	TGCAGCGCGGGGACAGGGACTGGAAACACCATATATTTT	CSAGTGTGNTIYF
TRBV28	TRBJ2-5	NA	NA	TGTGCCAGCAGTTCGGCGGACAGCCAAGAGACCCAGTACTTC	CASSSADSQETQYF
TRBV11-3	TRBJ2-1	NA	TRBD2	TGTGCCAGCAGAGGGGGGACTAGCGGGAGGAACAACAATGAGCAGTTCTTC	CASRGGTSGRNNNEQFF
TRBV7-2	TRBJ2-7	NA	TRBD2	TGTGCCAGCAGCTTTGACTCACTAGCGGGCTACGAGCAGTACTTC	CASSFDSLAGYEQYF
TRBV14	TRBJ2-7	NA	TRBD2	TGTGCCAGCAGCCGTGTACTAGCGGGAGGGCCCGAGCAGTACTTC	CASSRVLAGGPEQYF
TRBV4-2	TRBJ1-4	NA	NA	TGTGCCAGCAGCCAAGTCCTCAGGCCCCGGCTCAAAAAACTGTTTTTT	CASSQVLRPRLKKLFF
TRBV4-1	TRBJ1-2	NA	NA	TGCGCCAGCACCCCCGTGGTCGGACACGACACGTCGTATGGCTACACCTTC	CASTPVVGHDTSYGYTF
TRBV7-8	TRBJ1-5	NA	NA	TGTGCCAGCAGCCCCCGACACAACAATCAGCCCCAGCATTTT	CASSPRHNNQPQHF
TRBV6-1	TRBJ2-2	once	TRBD2	TGTGCCAGCAGTGAAGGGACTAGCGGGACCACCGGGGAGCTGTTTTTT	CASSEGTSGTTGELFF
TRBV9	TRBJ2-2	NA	TRBD1	TGTGCCAGCAGCTCTACCGGGACAGGGTGGGGGGAGCTGTTTTTT	CASSSTGTGWGELFF
TRBV29-1	TRBJ2-3	once	NA	TGCAGCGTCGCCTGGAGCAGGGGAAGTATAGATACGCGGTATTTT	CSVAWSRGSIDTRYF
TRBV9	TRBJ2-5	NA	TRBD2	TGTGCCAGCAGCACGACCGGCGGGAGGGGGGAGACCCAGTACTTC	CASSTTGGRGETQYF
TRBV6-1	TRBJ2-3	NA	TRBD2	TGTGCCAGCAGTGAAGCTGGTTTGGGACTAGCGGGAGCGATAGATACGCAGTATTTT	CASSEAGLGLAGAIDTQYF
TRBV9	TRBJ2-3	NA	TRBD2	TGTGCCAGCAGCGTAGGAAGCGGGAGGAGCACAGATACGCAGTATTTT	CASSVGSGRSTDTQYF
TRBV28	TRBJ2-1	NA	NA	TGTGCCAGCAGTCCGCGACTAGGCTCGGGTTCTTACAATGAGCAGTTCTTC	CASSPRLGSGSYNEQFF
TRBV16	TRBJ2-7	NA	TRBD2	TGTGCCAGCAGCCAACAAAGACTAGCGGGCCACGAGCAGTACTTC	CASSQQRLAGHEQYF
TRBV4-3	TRBJ2-3	NA	NA	TGCGCCAGCAGCCAACTCGGGCGGGCAGCCTCCACAGATACGCAGTATTTT	CASSQLGRAASTDTQYF
TRBV4-1	TRBJ1-5	NA	TRBD1	TGCGCCAGCAGCCAAGGGGGACAGCGAAGTAGCAATCAGCCCCAGCATTTT	CASSQGGQRSSNQPQHF
TRBV15	TRBJ2-1	once	TRBD2	TGTGCCACCAGCAGAGAACTAGCGGGAGGGGAGAATGAGCAGTTCTTC	CATSRELAGGENEQFF
TRBV9	TRBJ2-3	NA	TRBD2	TGTGCCAGCAGCCAGGGACTAGCGGGAGGGTCCAAAAGCACAGATACGCAGTATTTT	CASSQGLAGGSKSTDTQYF
TRBV27	TRBJ1-1	NA	NA	TGTGCCAGCAGTTTTAGTAGGGAGATCACTGAAGCTTTCTTT	CASSFSREITEAFF
TRBV28	TRBJ2-3	once	TRBD2	TGTGCCAGCAGCTCTACTAGCGGCACAGATACGCAGTATTTT	CASSSTSGTDTQYF
TRBV5-1	TRBJ2-7	few	TRBD2	TGCGCCAGCAGCCCGGACGGGACTAGCGGGATAGCAGGGCAGTACTTC	CASSPDGTSGIAGQYF
TRBV5-6	TRBJ1-4	NA	TRBD1	TGTGTCGGGGACAGGGTCCCTAATGAAAAACTGTTTTTT	CVGDRVPNEKLFF
TRBV27	TRBJ1-2	NA	NA	TGTGCCACCACGTTACTGGGCGGGGGTAACTATGGCTACACCTTC	CATTLLGGGNYGYTF
TRBV27	TRBJ2-2	few	NA	TGTGCCAGCAGTTTATTGGACAGCACCGGGGAGCTGTTTTTT	CASSLLDSTGELFF
TRBV6-5	TRBJ2-7	NA	NA	TGTGCCAGCAGTTACGGTCCGGGCCAGGGGATGGAGCAGTACTTC	CASSYGPGQGMEQYF
TRBV30	TRBJ2-2	NA	NA	TGTGCCTGGGGTGAAGGGCTAGCGCTGGCCGGGGAGCTGTTTTTT	CAWGEGLALAGELFF
TRBV27	TRBJ2-2	NA	NA	TGTGCCAGCAGCACTGGAGGGGGGGAGCTGTTTTTT	CASSTGGGELFF
TRBV6-1	TRBJ1-1	NA	TRBD1	TGTGCCAGCCTCCGGACAGGTCGGTTCACTGAAGCTTTCTTT	CASLRTGRFTEAFF
TRBV2	TRBJ2-2	few	NA	TGTGCCAGCTCAGGTTTCGGCCTCTCCGGGGAGCTGTTTTTT	CASSGFGLSGELFF
TRBV9	TRBJ2-5	NA	NA	TGTGCCAGCAGCGCCCACAGGGTTGGGGAGACCCAGTACTTC	CASSAHRVGETQYF
TRBV5-1	TRBJ1-2	few	TRBD1	TGCGCCAGCAGCCAACGGACAGGGGACGGCTACACCTTC	CASSQRTGDGYTF
TRBV6-6	TRBJ1-2	NA	NA	TGTGCCAGCAGCCCCGGGACACCTCTCTCCTATGGCTACACCTTC	CASSPGTPLSYGYTF
TRBV20-1	TRBJ1-1	NA	NA	TGCAGTGCCTCGGGGGACTTCGCTTTCTTT	CSASGDFAFF
TRBV7-2	TRBJ2-2	NA	NA	TGTGCCAGCAGCTTAGCCCCCAGGGCCGGGGAGCTGTTTTTT	CASSLAPRAGELFF
TRBV10-1	TRBJ2-7	NA	NA	TGCGCCAGCAGTGATAGCGGACGAGGAGGCGAGCAGTACTTC	CASSDSGRGGEQYF
TRBV11-2	TRBJ1-1	few	NA	TGTGCCAGCAGCTTAGATCCGAGGAGGCCCTTAGCGGAAGCTTTCTTT	CASSLDPRRPLAEAFF
TRBV5-1	TRBJ2-2	NA	NA	TGCGCCAGCAGTGGGACACTAACGACCGGGGAGCTGTTTTTT	CASSGTLTTGELFF
TRBV30	TRBJ2-3	once	NA	TGTGCCTGGAGTCTCCGGACAGATCAGTATTTT	CAWSLRTDQYF
TRBV14	TRBJ1-1	NA	NA	TGTGCCAGCAGCCAAATCAGTCTGAACACTGAAGCTTTCTTT	CASSQISLNTEAFF
TRBV28	TRBJ1-1	NA	NA	TGTGCCAGCAGTTTAGGAGGACAGATGAACACTGAAGCTTTCTTT	CASSLGGQMNTEAFF
TRBV5-4	TRBJ2-3	NA	NA	TGTGCCAGCAGTTACGTTGGGGGCCTGAACACAGATACGCAGTATTTT	CASSYVGGLNTDTQYF
TRBV6-1	TRBJ2-4	NA	NA	TGTGCCAGCACCAGGGTGGGAAACATTCAGTACTTC	CASTRVGNIQYF
TRBV7-2	TRBJ2-7	NA	TRBD2	TGTGCCAGCAGCTTAGTGGGAGGGAGCTCCTACGAGCAGTACTTC	CASSLVGGSSYEQYF
TRBV27	TRBJ2-3	NA	NA	TGTGCCAGCAGAAGCGGTAAGGGCCTTGGCATAGTGACAGATACGCAGTATTTT	CASRSGKGLGIVTDTQYF